This TCR beta chain was obtained from a study of T cell changes during pregnancy in multiple sclerosis. Some clones are missing from TCRdb's copy, which holds only in-frame ones; the method was immunoSEQ multiplex PCR. This sample has 70,000 to 75,000 clones, with over 80% found just once. V dropped 3 bases and J dropped 0; count of bases not matched to a gene: 3. The CDR3 runs to 15 residues. The germline gives CDR1 KGHSH, CDR2 LQKENI. The chain combines TRBV18 with TRBJ2-3; the match to TRBD2 covers 7 bases. The sample here was peripheral blood, taken before pregnancy. The sequence came from a female donor with multiple sclerosis, enrolled in a pregnancy study. CDR3 bases: TGTGCCAGCTCACCTCTAGCGGAGAGCACAGATACGCAGTATTTT. Translated: CASSPLAESTDTQYF.